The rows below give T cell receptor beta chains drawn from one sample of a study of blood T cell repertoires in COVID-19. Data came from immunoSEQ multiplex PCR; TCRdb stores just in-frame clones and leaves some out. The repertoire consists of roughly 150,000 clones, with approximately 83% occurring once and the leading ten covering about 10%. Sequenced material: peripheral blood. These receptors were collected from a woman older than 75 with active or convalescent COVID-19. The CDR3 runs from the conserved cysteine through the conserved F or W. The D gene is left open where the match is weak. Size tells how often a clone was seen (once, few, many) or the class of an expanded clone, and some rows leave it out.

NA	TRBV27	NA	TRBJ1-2	CASSPTPTGNYGYTF	TGTGCCAGCAGCCCGACTCCGACGGGGAACTATGGCTACACCTTC
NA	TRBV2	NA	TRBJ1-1	CASSEVGGMNTEAFF	TGTGCCAGCAGTGAAGTGGGGGGTATGAACACTGAAGCTTTCTTT
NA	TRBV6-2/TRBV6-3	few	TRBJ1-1	CASSYWAPWDTEAFF	TGTGCCAGCAGTTATTGGGCCCCCTGGGACACTGAAGCTTTCTTT
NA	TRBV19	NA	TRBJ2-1	CASSMERRRSNEQFF	TGTGCCAGTAGTATGGAAAGAAGAAGGAGCAATGAGCAGTTCTTC
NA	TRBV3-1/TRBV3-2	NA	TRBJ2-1	CASSPSGGPDNEQFF	TGTGCCAGCAGCCCCTCGGGGGGCCCGGACAATGAGCAGTTCTTC
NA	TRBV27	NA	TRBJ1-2	CASSLYIQPGYGYTF	TGTGCCAGCAGTTTATACATACAGCCGGGATATGGCTACACCTTC
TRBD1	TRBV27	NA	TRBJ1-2	CASSLTGGSNYGYTF	TGTGCCAGCAGCCTCACAGGGGGCAGTAACTATGGCTACACCTTC
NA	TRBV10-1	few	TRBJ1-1	CASSESGGGFHTEAFF	TGCGCCAGCAGTGAGTCCGGCGGGGGTTTCCACACTGAAGCTTTCTTT
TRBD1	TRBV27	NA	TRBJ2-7	CASSYVRDRGYEQYF	TGTGCCAGCAGTTATGTCCGGGACAGGGGGTACGAGCAGTACTTC
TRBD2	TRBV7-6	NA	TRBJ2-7	CASSVTSGGAYEQYF	TGTGCCAGCAGCGTAACTAGCGGGGGGGCCTACGAGCAGTACTTC
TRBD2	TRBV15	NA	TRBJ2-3	CATSFSGGGTDTQYF	TGTGCCACCAGCTTCAGCGGGGGAGGCACAGATACGCAGTATTTT
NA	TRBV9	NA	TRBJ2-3	CASSVGLATGTDTQYF	TGTGCCAGCAGCGTAGGTCTAGCCACTGGCACAGATACGCAGTATTTT
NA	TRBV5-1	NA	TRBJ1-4	CASSTTHNEKLFF	TGCGCCAGCAGCACGACTCATAATGAAAAACTGTTTTTT
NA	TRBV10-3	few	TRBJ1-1	CAISFSGENTEAFF	TGTGCCATCAGTTTTTCAGGGGAAAACACTGAAGCTTTCTTT
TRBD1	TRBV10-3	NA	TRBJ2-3	CAISEDRVSTDTQYF	TGTGCCATCAGTGAAGACAGGGTTTCCACAGATACGCAGTATTTT
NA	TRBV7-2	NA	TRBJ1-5	CASRLDTNQPQHF	TGTGCCAGCAGGCTCGATACAAATCAGCCCCAGCATTTT
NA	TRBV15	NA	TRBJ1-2	CATSPREGKGYTF	TGTGCCACCAGCCCCCGGGAGGGGAAAGGCTACACCTTC
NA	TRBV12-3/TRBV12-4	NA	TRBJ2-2	CASSVLGAGELFF	TGTGCCAGCAGCGTCCTGGGCGCCGGGGAGCTGTTTTTT
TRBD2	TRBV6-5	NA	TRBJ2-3	CASSTLAGAKDTQYF	TGTGCCAGCAGTACTCTAGCGGGGGCGAAAGATACGCAGTATTTT
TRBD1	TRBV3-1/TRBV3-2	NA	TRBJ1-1	CASSQNRGGLNTEAFF	TGTGCCAGCAGCCAAAACAGGGGAGGATTGAACACTGAAGCTTTCTTT
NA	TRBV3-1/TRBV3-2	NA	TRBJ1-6	CASSQDSGKLYNSPLHF	TGTGCCAGCAGTCAAGATTCAGGTAAGCTTTATAATTCACCCCTCCACTTT
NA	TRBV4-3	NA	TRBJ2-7	CASSQTGGRQYF	TGCGCCAGCAGCCAAACGGGGGGCAGGCAGTACTTC
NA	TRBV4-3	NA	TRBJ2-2	CASSPEEGGSTGELFF	TGCGCCAGCAGCCCCGAGGAAGGGGGTAGCACCGGGGAGCTGTTTTTT
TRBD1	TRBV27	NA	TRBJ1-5	CASRPGQGDNQPQHF	TGTGCCAGCAGGCCGGGACAGGGTGACAATCAGCCCCAGCATTTT
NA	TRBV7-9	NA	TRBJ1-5	CASSLGFRGLDGNQPQHF	TGTGCCAGCAGCTTAGGATTCCGGGGTCTCGACGGCAATCAGCCCCAGCATTTT
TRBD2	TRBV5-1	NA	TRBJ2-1	CASSSLSGGVNNEQFF	TGCGCCAGCAGCTCGCTAAGCGGGGGAGTAAACAATGAGCAGTTCTTC
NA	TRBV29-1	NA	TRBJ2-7	CSVTVTSYEQYF	TGCAGCGTTACGGTAACCTCCTACGAGCAGTACTTC
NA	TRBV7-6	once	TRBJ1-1	CASSLVGGLNTEAFF	TGTGCCAGCAGCTTAGTCGGGGGTCTGAACACTGAAGCTTTCTTT
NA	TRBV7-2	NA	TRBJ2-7	CASRPDSYEQYF	TGTGCCAGCAGACCCGACAGCTACGAGCAGTACTTC
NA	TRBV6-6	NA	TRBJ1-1	CASRLVLNTEAFF	TGTGCCAGCAGGCTAGTACTCAACACTGAAGCTTTCTTT
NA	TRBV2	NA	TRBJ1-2	CASGETSYGYTF	TGTGCCAGCGGTGAGACAAGCTATGGCTACACCTTC
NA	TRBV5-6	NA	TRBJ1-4	CASSPYSAPSEKLFF	TGTGCCAGCAGCCCTTACAGTGCCCCTTCGGAAAAACTGTTTTTT
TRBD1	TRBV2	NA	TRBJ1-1	CASSGDRDSEAFF	TGTGCCAGCAGTGGAGACAGGGACTCTGAAGCTTTCTTT
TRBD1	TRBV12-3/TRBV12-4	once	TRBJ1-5	CASSENPGTAQHF	TGTGCCAGCAGTGAAAATCCCGGGACAGCCCAGCATTTT
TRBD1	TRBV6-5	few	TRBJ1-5	CASRQDRVSSQPQHF	TGTGCCAGCAGACAAGACAGGGTCTCTAGTCAGCCCCAGCATTTT
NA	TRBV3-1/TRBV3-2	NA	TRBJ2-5	CASSLRQQETQYF	TGTGCCAGCAGCCTCCGACAGCAAGAGACCCAGTACTTC
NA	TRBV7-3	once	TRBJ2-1	CASSSAGAGASYNEQFF	TGTGCCAGCAGCTCGGCCGGGGCGGGGGCCTCCTACAATGAGCAGTTCTTC
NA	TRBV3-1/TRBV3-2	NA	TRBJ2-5	CASSHYDCLETQYF	TGTGCCAGCAGCCATTACGACTGTCTAGAGACCCAGTACTTC
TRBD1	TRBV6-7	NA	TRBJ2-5	CASSYRDRVGETQYF	TGTGCCAGCAGTTACAGGGACAGGGTAGGCGAGACCCAGTACTTC
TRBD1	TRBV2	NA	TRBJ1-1	CAGEGTGSNTEAFF	TGTGCAGGAGAAGGGACAGGGAGTAACACTGAAGCTTTCTTT
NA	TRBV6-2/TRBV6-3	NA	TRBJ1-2	CASSTTVPHGYTF	TGTGCCAGCAGTACGACAGTGCCCCATGGCTACACCTTC
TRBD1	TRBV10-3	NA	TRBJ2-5	CAISDGGQQETQYF	TGTGCCATCAGTGATGGGGGACAGCAAGAGACCCAGTACTTC
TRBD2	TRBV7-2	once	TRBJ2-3	CASSLPGTSGGLTDTQYF	TGTGCCAGCAGCTTACCCGGGACTAGCGGGGGGCTCACAGATACGCAGTATTTT
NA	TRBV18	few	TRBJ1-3	CASSENAGPSGNTIYF	TGTGCCAGCTCAGAAAACGCAGGGCCCTCTGGAAACACCATATATTTT
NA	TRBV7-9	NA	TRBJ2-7	CASSPGTETYEQYF	TGTGCCAGCAGTCCCGGGACTGAGACCTACGAGCAGTACTTC
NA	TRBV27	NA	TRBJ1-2	CASRSDRYGYTF	TGTGCCAGCAGGTCTGATCGGTATGGCTACACCTTC
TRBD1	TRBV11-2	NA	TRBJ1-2	CASSSGQGASGYTF	TGTGCCAGCAGCTCGGGACAGGGGGCAAGTGGCTACACCTTC
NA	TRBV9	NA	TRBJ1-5	CASSPEEGVGSQPQHF	TGTGCCAGCAGCCCGGAAGAAGGTGTGGGGAGTCAGCCCCAGCATTTT
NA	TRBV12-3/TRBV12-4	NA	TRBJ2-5	CASGAGETQYF	TGTGCCAGCGGTGCGGGAGAGACCCAGTACTTC
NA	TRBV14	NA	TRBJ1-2	CASSQGHRRTF	TGTGCCAGCAGCCAGGGACACCGGAGGACCTTC
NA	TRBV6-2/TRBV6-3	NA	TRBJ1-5	CASSYGGIWYQPQHF	TGTGCCAGCAGTTATGGCGGGATTTGGTATCAGCCCCAGCATTTT
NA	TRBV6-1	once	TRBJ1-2	CASSETPANYGYTF	TGTGCCAGCAGTGAGACACCAGCTAACTATGGCTACACCTTC
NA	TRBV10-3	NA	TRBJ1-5	CAISEVQVSIYASNQPQHF	TGTGCCATCAGTGAGGTACAGGTTTCGATATATGCGAGCAATCAGCCCCAGCATTTT